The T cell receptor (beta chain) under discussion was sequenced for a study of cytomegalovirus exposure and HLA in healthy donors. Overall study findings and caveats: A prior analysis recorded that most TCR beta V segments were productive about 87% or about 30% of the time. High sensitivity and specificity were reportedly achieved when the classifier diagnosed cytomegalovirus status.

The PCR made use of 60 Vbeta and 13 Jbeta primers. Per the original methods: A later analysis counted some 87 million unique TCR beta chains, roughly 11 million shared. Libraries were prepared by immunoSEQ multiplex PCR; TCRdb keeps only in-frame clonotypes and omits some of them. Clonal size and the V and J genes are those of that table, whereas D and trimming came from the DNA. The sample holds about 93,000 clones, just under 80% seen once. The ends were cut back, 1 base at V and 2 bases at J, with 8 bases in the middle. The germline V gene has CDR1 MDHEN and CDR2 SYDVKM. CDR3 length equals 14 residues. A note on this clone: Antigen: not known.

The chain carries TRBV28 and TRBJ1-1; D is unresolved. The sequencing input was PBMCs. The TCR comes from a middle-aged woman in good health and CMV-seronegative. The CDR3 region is CASSLLAVNTEAFF. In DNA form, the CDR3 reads TGTGCCAGCAGTTTATTGGCGGTAAACACTGAAGCTTTCTTT.